This T cell receptor (beta chain) originates from a study of CD8 T cells in ankylosing spondylitis. In regard to this clonotype: Its antigen is as yet unknown.

The authors made TCR beta libraries by quantitative 5'-RACE with molecular barcodes. TCRdb re-called the 5' RACE reads through MiXCR, storing one row per CDR3 protein. The sample lists 200,000 to 250,000 distinct CDR3 sequences; approximately 7.4% were seen once. The study's findings and limits: Disease-linked clones were found to be CD8+ and relatively rare in peripheral blood. Ankylosing spondylitis blood appeared to carry a characteristic TCR beta motif of eight or nine highly homologous variants. Matched ankylosing spondylitis synovial fluid reportedly contained a significantly enriched population of disease-linked clones. Reports of some motif variants in reactive arthritis synovial fluid and blood predate this one.

The receptor's source is a male donor with ankylosing spondylitis. The sample comprised blood, either unsorted or a sorted T cell fraction (not recorded which).

The CDR3 DNA is TGTGCCAGCAGTTGGAGGGACAAAGGAGGTGCAGATACGCAGTATTTT. Translated: CASSWRDKGGADTQYF. The V and J genes are TRBV6-5 and TRBJ2-3; D may be TRBD1 or TRBD2 (6 bases each). CDR1 and CDR2 from the germline V gene are MNHEY and SVGAGI. V was cut by 4 bases and J by 4 bases, with 18 bases left in between. The CDR3 extends over 16 amino acids.